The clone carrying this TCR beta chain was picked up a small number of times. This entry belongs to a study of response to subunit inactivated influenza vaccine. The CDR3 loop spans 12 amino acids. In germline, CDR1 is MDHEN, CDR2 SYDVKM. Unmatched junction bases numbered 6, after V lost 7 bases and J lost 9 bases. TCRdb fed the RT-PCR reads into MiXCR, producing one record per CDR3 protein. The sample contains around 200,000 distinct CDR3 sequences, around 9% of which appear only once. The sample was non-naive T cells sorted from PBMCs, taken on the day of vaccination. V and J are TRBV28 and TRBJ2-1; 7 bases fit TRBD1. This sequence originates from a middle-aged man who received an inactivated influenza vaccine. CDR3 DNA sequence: TGTGCCAGCAACAGGGGAGTGGGTGAGCAGTTCTTC. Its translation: CASNRGVGEQFF.